This T cell receptor (beta chain) was found in a study of identical twins. Study-level results: Models predicted too little out-of-frame TCR alpha sharing in monozygotic twins.

CDR3 length: 14 residues. V dropped 2 bases and J dropped 6 bases, with 13 bases sitting between them. Germline CDR1 and CDR2: ENHRY and SYGVKD. Using its own MiXCR run on the 5' RACE reads, TCRdb lists one record per CDR3 protein. The sample consists of 450,000 or so distinct CDR3 sequences, approximately 15% of them appearing once. This clonotype was seen many times. The antigen is unknown. The sample was also reused in another study, on yellow fever vaccine responses in identical twins.

The J gene is TRBJ1-1, the V gene TRBV10-3; possible D gene TRBD1, 5 bases. Source material: CD4+ T cells sorted from blood. This TCR came from a woman aged 18-35 years in good health. CDR3 coding DNA: TGTGCCATCAGTGAGCTTAGAGGGGAGGCTGAAGCTTTCTTT. It specifies CAISELRGEAEAFF.